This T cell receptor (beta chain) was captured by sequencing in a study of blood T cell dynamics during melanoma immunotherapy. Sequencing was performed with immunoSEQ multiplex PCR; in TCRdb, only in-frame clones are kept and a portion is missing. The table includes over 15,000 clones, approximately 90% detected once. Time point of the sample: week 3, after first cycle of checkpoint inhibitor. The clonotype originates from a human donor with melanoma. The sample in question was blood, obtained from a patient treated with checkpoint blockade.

CDR3 sequence (DNA): TGTGCCAGCAGTATCGGCAATCGCGCCTCCTACGAGCAGTACTTC. This gives the protein CASSIGNRASYEQYF. The J gene is TRBJ2-7, the V gene TRBV27; D not certain. Germline V gives CDR1 MNHEY, CDR2 SMNVEV (reference sequence). V lost 5 bases and J lost 0, with 14 bases in between. CDR3 length: 15 residues.